This T cell receptor (beta chain) is from a study of CD4 T cells in relation to SARS-CoV-2 and coronaviruses. Study details: PBMCs were cultured with antigen for over 8 days before TCR beta sequencing. Crossreactive spike epitopes shared across donors were mapped to their HLA restriction.

Per germline, CDR1 MGHRA and CDR2 YSYEKL. The CDR3 runs 15 residues. The junction had 2 bases not matched to a gene; V was cut back by 0 bases and J by 1 base. This clone was counted between two and nine times. Its antigen is unidentified. Regarding the study as a whole: Samples before the pandemic and after infection were not matched within any donor.

Unexposed donor CD4+ T cells date from 2011-2018, before the COVID-19 pandemic. CD4+ T cells were isolated from the cells after around 11 days of culture. Only in-frame clones appear in the TCRdb table, and some are missing; sequencing was by immunoSEQ multiplex PCR. The repertoire holds roughly 18,000 clones, approximately 75% seen once, with about 30% in the top ten. Sequences were obtained from CD4+ T cells from PBMCs, cultured in vitro. This clonotype was sampled from a human donor in good health. V is TRBV4-1 and J is TRBJ2-7; 8 bases fit TRBD2. The CDR3 DNA sequence: TGCGCCAGCAGCCAAGAACTAGCGGTGTCCTACGAGCAGTACTTC. Translating it yields CASSQELAVSYEQYF.